This TCR beta chain was documented in a study of OX40 agonist ivuxolimab in advanced cancers. As for the study in general: Patients were treated with ivuxolimab, an agonistic anti-OX40 (CD134) antibody.

Clones were read by immunoSEQ multiplex PCR, and TCRdb kept only the in-frame ones, dropping some. This sample has more than 65,000 clones, with around 85% found just once. The study's findings and limits: Antigen specificity of clonally expanded peripheral T cells was not established.

The V gene end was trimmed by 8 bases and the J gene end by 6 bases; junction bases not matched to a gene: 4. The CDR3 is made up of 11 amino acids. In germline, CDR1 is LNHDA, CDR2 SQIVND (reference sequence). This clone was seen only a few times. Its antigen remains unknown. The sequences come from CD4+ or CD8+ T cells sorted from blood, collected in a trial of the OX40 agonist ivuxolimab. This TCR derives from an adult with an advanced solid tumor such as melanoma, head and neck, liver or kidney cancer. This chain joins TRBV19 and TRBJ2-7; 7 positions match TRBD1. The CDR3 DNA reads TGTGCCAGTGCAGACAGGGTCGAGCAGTACTTC. Its translation is CASADRVEQYF.